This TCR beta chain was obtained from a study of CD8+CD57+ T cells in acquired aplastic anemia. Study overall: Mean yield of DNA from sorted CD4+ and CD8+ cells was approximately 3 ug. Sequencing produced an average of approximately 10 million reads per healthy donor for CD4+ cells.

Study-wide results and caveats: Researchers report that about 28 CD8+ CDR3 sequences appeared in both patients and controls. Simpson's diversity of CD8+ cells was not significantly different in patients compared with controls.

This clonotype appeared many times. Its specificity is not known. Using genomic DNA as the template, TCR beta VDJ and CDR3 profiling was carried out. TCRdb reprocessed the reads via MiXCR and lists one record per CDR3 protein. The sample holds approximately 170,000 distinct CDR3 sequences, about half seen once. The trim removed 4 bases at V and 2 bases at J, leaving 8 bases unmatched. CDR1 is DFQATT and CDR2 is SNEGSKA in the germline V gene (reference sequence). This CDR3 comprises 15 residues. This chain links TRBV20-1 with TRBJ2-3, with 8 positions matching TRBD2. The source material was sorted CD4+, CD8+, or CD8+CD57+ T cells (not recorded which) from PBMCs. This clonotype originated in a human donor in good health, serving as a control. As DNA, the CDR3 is TGCAGTGCTATTCCGGGACTAGGAAACACAGATACGCAGTATTTT. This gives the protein CSAIPGLGNTDTQYF.